This passage covers 26 T cell receptor beta chains from one sample sequenced in a study of glioma-infiltrating T cells. Using RNA template, CDR3s of TCR alpha and beta were amplified with iRepertoire arm-PCR. Each CDR3 protein is one row after TCRdb ran MiXCR on the multiplex PCR reads. The sample carries 4,900 or so distinct CDR3 sequences, approximately 31% recorded once. Material: glioma tissue, nonneoplastic brain tissue, or PBMCs (not recorded which). All receptors derive from a human donor with low-grade glioma or glioblastoma, undergoing nonglioma brain surgery, or in good health (not recorded which).

In the case of this clonotype: This may come from a read error, since a much larger clone is one base off. This chain connects TRBV2 to TRBJ2-1, with TRBD1 matching over 7 bases. Germline V gene sequence: CDR1 SNHLY, CDR2 FYNNEI. This CDR3 has 13 residues. After removal of 9 bases from V and 5 bases from J, the junction contained 7 bases not matched to a gene. This chain's CDR3 is CARQETGNNEQFF. CDR3 sequence (DNA): TGTGCCAGGCAGGAGACAGGGAACAATGAGCAGTTCTTC.

This chain joins TRBV28 and TRBJ1-1; D gene uncertain. Germline V gene sequence: CDR1 MDHEN, CDR2 SYDVKM. V was trimmed by 2 bases and J by 5 bases, leaving 12 bases between them. This CDR3 is 14 amino acids long. The CDR3 DNA is TGTGCCAGCAGTTTAGTTGTCGCCTCTACTGAAGCTTTCTTT. This codes for CASSLVVASTEAFF.

To note about this clonotype: A read error may produce the germline difference seen at one junction end. The CDR3 DNA is TGCATTGCTATCTCCGTGAGGACAGGGGAAGAGACCCAGTACTTC. Translating it yields CIAISVRTGEETQYF. The chain combines TRBV20-1 with TRBJ2-5; 9 bases agree with TRBD1. CDR3 length: 15 residues. Germline V gene sequence: CDR1 DFQATT, CDR2 SNEGSKA (reference sequence).

This clonotype was counted at least ten times. The chain links TRBV18 to TRBJ2-1, with D hard to call. This CDR3 is built from 17 residues. Germline values: CDR1 KGHSH, CDR2 LQKENI. V lost 2 bases and J lost 6, with 20 bases in between. The CDR3 DNA reads as TGTGCCAGCTCACCAAGGTCACCCCCCAATCGTCCCAATGAGCAGTTCTTC. Amino acid sequence: CASSPRSPPNRPNEQFF.

By its share, this clonotype is medium-sized. V gene TRBV12-3 or TRBV12-4 combines with J gene TRBJ2-1; possible D gene TRBD2, 7 bases. Trimming took 5 bases from V and 2 from J, leaving 16 bases between them. The CDR3 is 16 residues long. CDR3 protein: CASSRYPGGPYNEQFF. CDR3 in DNA: TGTGCCAGCAGTAGGTATCCCGGGGGGCCCTACAATGAGCAGTTCTTC.

The table lists this clonotype with a count of one. One junction end disagrees with the germline gene, perhaps due to a read error. This rearrangement joins TRBV4-1 to TRBJ1-4; no clear D gene. The length of the CDR3 is 16 residues. Germline V CDR1 and CDR2: MGHRA, YSYEKL. CDR3 region: CASRQDWKGLGEKLFF. The CDR3, as DNA: TGCGCCAGCAGGCAAGATTGGAAGGGTCTGGGTGAAAAACTGTTTTTT.

This clonotype was seen more than once but under ten times. This chain connects TRBV29-1 to TRBJ1-2; D perhaps matches TRBD1 (5 bases). The length of the CDR3 is 13 residues. CDR1 and CDR2 from the germline V gene are SQVTM and ANQGSEA. Deletions cut 7 bases from V and 0 bases from J, with 12 bases between. This CDR3 is CSAGDAANYGYTF. DNA of the CDR3: TGCAGCGCCGGGGACGCAGCTAACTATGGCTACACCTTC.

The chain uses TRBV29-1 and TRBJ2-5; D gene unclear. Germline loops: CDR1 SQVTM, CDR2 ANQGSEA. The germline V and J ends were trimmed by 7 bases and 2 bases, with 8 bases remaining between them. The CDR3 length is 11 residues. The CDR3 sequence: CSAGQQETQYF. Here the CDR3 DNA reads TGCAGCGCCGGTCAGCAAGAGACCCAGTACTTC.

This clonotype is deemed medium-sized. V gene TRBV11-2 combines with J gene TRBJ2-7, with TRBD1 matching over 10 bases. The length of the CDR3 is 13 residues. The junction had 8 bases not matched to a gene; V was cut back by 6 bases and J by 9 bases. Germline V gene data show CDR1 as SGHAT and CDR2 as FQNNGV. The CDR3 loop reads CASSSSDRGAQYF. CDR3 nucleotides: TGTGCCAGCAGTTCGTCGGACAGGGGGGCGCAGTACTTC. The full variable domain, its missing parts supplied by reference TRBV11-2 and TRBJ2-7, is EAGVAQSPRYKIIEKRQSVAFWCNPISGHATLYWYQQILGQGPKLLIQFQNNGVVDDSQLPKDRFSAERLKGVDSTLKIQPAKLEDSAVYLCASSSSDRGAQYFGPGTRLTVT.

This clonotype was detected many times. The chain uses TRBV6-1 and TRBJ2-2, with D perhaps TRBD1 (6 bases). The CDR3 has 15 residues. CDR1 MNHNS and CDR2 SASEGT come from the germline V gene. The ends were cut back, 5 bases at V and 5 bases at J, with 15 bases in the middle. CDR3: CASSPDRSTTGELFF. CDR3 nucleotide sequence: TGTGCCAGCAGTCCCGACAGGAGTACGACCGGGGAGCTGTTTTTT.

This clonotype appeared many times. V usage is TRBV2 and J usage is TRBJ2-3; 11 bases match TRBD2. The germline V gene encodes CDR1 SNHLY and CDR2 FYNNEI. This CDR3 region has 14 residues. J gave up 7 bases and V 2 bases, and 2 bases lay outside the gene matches. The DNA of the CDR3 is TGTGCCAGCAGTGAAACTAGCGGGGGCAATACGCAGTATTTT. Translating gives CASSETSGGNTQYF. The full variable domain, completed using reference TRBV2 and TRBJ2-3, is EPEVTQTPSHQVTQMGQEVILRCVPISNHLYFYWYRQILGQKVEFLVSFYNNEISEKSEIFDDQFSVERPDGSNFTLKIRSTKLEDSAMYFCASSETSGGNTQYFGPGTRLTVL.

This clonotype is termed medium-sized. This chain connects TRBV28 to TRBJ1-1; D remains ambiguous. This CDR3 region has 11 residues. Trimming took 8 bases from V and 1 from J, leaving 5 bases between them. Germline V gene lookup returns CDR1 MDHEN and CDR2 SYDVKM. The CDR3 DNA sequence: TGTGCCAGCGAGAAGAACACTGAAGCTTTCTTT. Residues: CASEKNTEAFF.

This clonotype is labeled medium-sized. The chain combines TRBV19 with TRBJ1-5, with D perhaps matching TRBD1 (5 bases). The V gene lost 3 bases and the J gene lost 0 bases, with 9 bases spanning the gap. Germline V gene lookup returns CDR1 LNHDA and CDR2 SQIVND (reference sequence). The CDR3 contains 15 residues. CDR3 sequence (DNA): TGTGCCAGTAGTATTGGGGACTATAGCAATCAGCCCCAGCATTTT. It specifies CASSIGDYSNQPQHF.

The table lists this clonotype with many counts. The chain carries TRBV13 and TRBJ1-2; unclear D gene. The germline V and J ends were trimmed by 5 bases and 4 bases, with 11 bases remaining between them. This CDR3 has 13 amino acids. Germline CDR1 PRHDT, CDR2 FYEKMQ (reference sequence). CDR3 nucleotides: TGTGCCAGCAGCCTCGGACCTCCCTATGGCTACACCTTC. Translating gives CASSLGPPYGYTF.

By share of the sample, this clonotype is medium-sized. The chain couples TRBV19 to TRBJ1-3; the match to TRBD1 covers 7 bases. The ends lost 6 bases at V and 2 bases at J; junction bases unmatched: 7. The CDR3 contains 15 residues. Germline CDR1 LNHDA, CDR2 SQIVND (reference sequence). CDR3 bases: TGTGCCAGTAGAAGGACAGGTGGACCTGGAAACACCATATATTTT. Residues: CASRRTGGPGNTIYF.

This clonotype rates as medium-sized (0.01 to 0.1%). This sequence joins TRBV5-1 and TRBJ1-1, with TRBD1 as a possible D gene (5 bases). V gave up 4 bases and J gave up 5 bases, with 15 bases separating them. The germline V gene encodes CDR1 SGHRS and CDR2 YFSETQ. This CDR3 has 14 residues. The CDR3 protein is CASSPGTASTEAFF. The CDR3 nucleotides read TGCGCCAGCAGCCCGGGGACCGCATCAACTGAAGCTTTCTTT.

This clonotype occurred once. The DNA is left out, because the CDR3 cannot be placed on it with certainty; the CDR3 is given as TCRdb lists it. V gene TRBV27 combines with J gene TRBJ2-1; the DNA was not used to check the table's D call, TRBD1. The CDR3 is made up of 13 amino acids, end residues included. In germline, CDR1 is MNHEY, CDR2 SMNVEV (reference sequence). CDR3 region: CASSFGQGNEKFF.

With respect to this clonotype: This may be a read error, as it is one base from a much larger clone. This CDR3 reads CASSQAHGSPPHF. For the CDR3, the DNA is TGTGCCAGCAGCCAAGCCCATGGGTCACCCCCCCACTTT. The chain carries TRBV3-1 and TRBJ1-6; D gene ambiguous. The CDR3 is 13 residues long. Germline V gene data show CDR1 as LGHDT and CDR2 as YNNKEL (reference sequence).

This clonotype was detected once. The CDR3 ends on some other residue instead of the conserved phenylalanine or tryptophan, so this is likely a read error. No DNA is shown, since the ends of the CDR3 on it are uncertain; the CDR3 is the one TCRdb lists. The CDR3 protein is CSAKGADYSNQPEHS. The V call is TRBV20-1, the J call TRBJ1-5; the table's D gene call, TRBD1, was not cross checked with the DNA. CDR1 and CDR2 (germline): DFQATT, SNEGSKA (reference sequence). The CDR3 extends over 15 residues, inclusive of both ends.

This clonotype was seen many times. This rearrangement joins TRBV6-4 to TRBJ1-4; no clear D gene. Germline loops: CDR1 MRHNA, CDR2 SNTAGT. The V gene lost 4 bases and the J gene lost 3 bases, with 6 bases spanning the gap. The CDR3 is 13 amino acids. CDR3 protein: CASSVTPNEKLFF. The CDR3 DNA is TGTGCCAGCAGTGTGACCCCTAATGAAAAACTGTTTTTT.

This clonotype was seen repeatedly, ten times or more. The V gene is TRBV5-1, the J gene TRBJ2-7, with TRBD1 matching 10 bases. V shed 2 bases and J 6 bases; nucleotides not matched to a gene: 5. The germline gives CDR1 SGHRS, CDR2 YFSETQ. The CDR3 is made up of 14 amino acids. In DNA form, the CDR3 reads TGCGCCAGCAGCTTCTCCGGGACAGGGGCCGAGCAGTACTTC. Translation: CASSFSGTGAEQYF.

The chain recombines TRBV7-9 with TRBJ1-1; possible D gene TRBD1, 5 bases. The CDR3 length is 17 residues. V lost 3 bases to trimming and J lost 9 bases, with 26 bases between them. Germline values: CDR1 SEHNR, CDR2 FQNEAQ (reference sequence). The CDR3 here is CASSFRSSGTGNTKAFF. In DNA form, the CDR3 reads TGTGCCAGCAGCTTTCGGTCAAGCGGGACCGGGAACACCAAAGCTTTCTTT.

The chain combines TRBV6-4 with TRBJ1-1, with a tentative D call TRBD1 (5 bases). Trimming shortened V by 6 bases and J by 1 base, and 9 bases separated the two germline ends. The CDR3 has 13 amino acids. Germline loops: CDR1 MRHNA, CDR2 SNTAGT. CDR3 DNA: TGTGCCAGCAGCCTTCAGGGGAACACTGAAGCTTTCTTT. Translating gives CASSLQGNTEAFF.

With respect to this clonotype: At one end the junction does not follow the germline gene, possibly because of a read error. The rearrangement links TRBV28 to TRBJ2-5; D may be TRBD2 (6 bases). In germline, CDR1 is MDHEN, CDR2 SYDVKM. The CDR3 is made up of 14 amino acids. CDR3 loop: CASRQMGGKETQCF. CDR3 nucleotide sequence: TGTGCCAGCAGGCAGATGGGGGGAAAAGAGACCCAGTGCTTT.

By its share, this clonotype is medium-sized (0.01 to 0.1%). For the CDR3, the DNA is TGTGCCAGCAGTCCTACAGGGTGGCCTGAAGCTTTCTTT. It codes for CASSPTGWPEAFF. This chain links TRBV28 with TRBJ1-1; the D gene is possibly TRBD1 (6 bases). Germline CDR1 MDHEN, CDR2 SYDVKM. Trimming took off 5 bases at V and 6 bases at J, with 13 bases between the two ends. The CDR3 has 13 amino acids. Together with reference TRBV28 and TRBJ1-1, the CDR3 gives the full variable domain: DVKVTQSSRYLVKRTGEKVFLECVQDMDHENMFWYRQDPGLGLRLIYFSYDVKMKEKGDIPEGYSVSREKKERFSLILESASTNQTSMYLCASSPTGWPEAFFGQGTRLTVV.

The rearrangement links TRBV7-9 to TRBJ1-6, with unresolved D. CDR1 and CDR2 (germline): SEHNR, FQNEAQ (reference sequence). CDR3 length: 15 residues. Deletions cut 2 bases from V and 0 bases from J, with 5 bases between. The CDR3 nucleotides read TGTGCCAGCAGCTTAAGGGACTCCTATAATTCACCCCTCCACTTT. It translates to CASSLRDSYNSPLHF.